This T cell receptor beta chain was retrieved from a study of cytomegalovirus exposure and HLA in healthy donors. The study, taken as a whole, reports: It was 150 to 200 TCR beta chains that were listed as cytomegalovirus-associated. An ancestry cluster, one associated with Asian ancestry, reportedly showed fewer N-insertions than the approximately 670-donor mean in a later analysis. Equally common other TCR beta chains were less clonally expanded than HLA-associated ones, a later analysis found. It was confirmed in vitro that a few of the CMV-associated chains were specific for CMV antigens.

The sample holds a few counts of this clone. Its antigen is not identified. PCR used 60 Vbeta primers and 13 Jbeta primers. Clones were read by immunoSEQ multiplex PCR, and TCRdb kept only the in-frame ones, dropping some. Of 150,000 to 200,000 clones in the sample, 70% to 85% are singletons; the top ten hold approximately 1.3%. Germline V gene sequence: CDR1 SGHVS, CDR2 FQNEAQ. This CDR3 has 11 residues. V was pared by 6 bases and J by 3 bases, with 6 bases between. Material: PBMCs. This TCR was sampled from a woman aged 25 to 39 in good health and CMV-seropositive. The chain combines TRBV7-8 with TRBJ2-7; D is unresolved. CDR3 DNA sequence: TGTGCCAGCAGTATTATCTACGAGCAGTACTTC. Translating gives CASSIIYEQYF.